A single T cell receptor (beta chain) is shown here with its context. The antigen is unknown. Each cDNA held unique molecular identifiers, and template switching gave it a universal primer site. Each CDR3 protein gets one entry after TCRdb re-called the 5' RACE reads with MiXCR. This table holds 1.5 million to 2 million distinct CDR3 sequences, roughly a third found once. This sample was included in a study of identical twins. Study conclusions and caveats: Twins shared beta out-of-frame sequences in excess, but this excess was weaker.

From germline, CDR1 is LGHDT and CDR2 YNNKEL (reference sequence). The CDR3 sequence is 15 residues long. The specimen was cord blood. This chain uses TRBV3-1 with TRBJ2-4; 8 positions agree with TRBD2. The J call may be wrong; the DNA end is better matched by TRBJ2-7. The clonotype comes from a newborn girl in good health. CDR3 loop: CASSQGYSGAYEQYF. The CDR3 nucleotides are TGTGCCAGCAGCCAAGGGTATAGCGGGGCCTACGAGCAGTACTTC.